The rows below give T cell receptor beta chains drawn from one sample of a study of T-cell reconstitution after alpha-beta-depleted transplantation in children. In TCRdb, the PCR reads were re-called with MiXCR into one record per CDR3 protein. The table shows 440,000 or so distinct CDR3 sequences, with 43% occurring only once. The specimen comprised PBMCs, sampled before TCRalphabeta/CD19-depleted stem cell transplant. These receptor sequences come from a girl aged 2 to 10 with aplastic anemia, due to receive a stem cell transplant. CDR3s include the opening cysteine and the closing phenylalanine or tryptophan. D genes are given only for firm matches. Rows may omit the clone size; those that give it use once, few, many or a size class.

j_gene: TRBJ2-4; abundance: many; v_gene: TRBV7-2; d_gene: NA; CDR3nt: TGTGCCAGCAGCTTAGGTATATCCCGGGAAAACATTCAGTACTTC; CDR3aa: CASSLGISRENIQYF
j_gene: TRBJ2-2; abundance: NA; v_gene: TRBV5-1; d_gene: NA; CDR3nt: TGCGCCAGCAGCCCGGACGGGAACACGAACACCGGGGAGCTGTTTTTT; CDR3aa: CASSPDGNTNTGELFF
j_gene: TRBJ1-5; abundance: NA; v_gene: TRBV15; d_gene: NA; CDR3nt: TGTGCCACCAGCAGGGCAGGCCCCGATCTTGGGAATCAGCCCCAGCATTTT; CDR3aa: CATSRAGPDLGNQPQHF
j_gene: TRBJ2-7; abundance: many; v_gene: TRBV12-3/TRBV12-4; d_gene: NA; CDR3nt: TGTGCCAGCAGGCTCGACGGAACCTACGAGCAGTACTTC; CDR3aa: CASRLDGTYEQYF
j_gene: TRBJ2-3; abundance: NA; v_gene: TRBV5-1; d_gene: TRBD1; CDR3nt: TGCGCCAGCAGCCCTCCGACAGGGGCCACAGATACGCAGTATTTT; CDR3aa: CASSPPTGATDTQYF
j_gene: TRBJ2-7; abundance: many; v_gene: TRBV4-1; d_gene: NA; CDR3nt: TGCGCCAGCAGCCAAGTTGAGGGATTCACCTACGAGCAGTACTTC; CDR3aa: CASSQVEGFTYEQYF
j_gene: TRBJ2-7; abundance: NA; v_gene: TRBV18; d_gene: NA; CDR3nt: TGTGCCACGGCGGGCAGGGATGGGCCCTACGAGCAGTACTTC; CDR3aa: CATAGRDGPYEQYF
j_gene: TRBJ2-1; abundance: NA; v_gene: TRBV20-1; d_gene: NA; CDR3nt: TGCAGTGCTGGACGGACATATGAGCAGTTCTTC; CDR3aa: CSAGRTYEQFF
j_gene: TRBJ1-6; abundance: NA; v_gene: TRBV5-6; d_gene: NA; CDR3nt: TGTGCCAGCAGCTCCGGGGACGGCAATCCCCTGTCCCTCCACTTT; CDR3aa: CASSSGDGNPLSLHF
j_gene: TRBJ2-5; abundance: NA; v_gene: TRBV7-6; d_gene: NA; CDR3nt: TGTGCCACCGCTCTCTCAGGAGAGACCCAGTACTTC; CDR3aa: CATALSGETQYF
j_gene: TRBJ1-5; abundance: medium-sized; v_gene: TRBV20-1; d_gene: NA; CDR3nt: TGCAGTGCTCACGAAGAGGCTTATAGCAATCAGCCCCAGCATTTT; CDR3aa: CSAHEEAYSNQPQHF
j_gene: TRBJ2-1; abundance: NA; v_gene: TRBV20-1; d_gene: NA; CDR3nt: TGCGGAAGCGGAACAGGGAGATACAATGAGCAGTTCTTC; CDR3aa: CGSGTGRYNEQFF
j_gene: TRBJ1-2; abundance: NA; v_gene: TRBV5-6; d_gene: TRBD1; CDR3nt: TGTGCCAGCAACTTAGGGACAGGGTCAAACTATGGCTACACCTTC; CDR3aa: CASNLGTGSNYGYTF
j_gene: TRBJ2-1; abundance: NA; v_gene: TRBV12-3/TRBV12-4; d_gene: NA; CDR3nt: TGTGCCAGCAGTTCAACAGGGACCGATAACAATGAGCAGTTCTTC; CDR3aa: CASSSTGTDNNEQFF
j_gene: TRBJ1-5; abundance: NA; v_gene: TRBV12-3/TRBV12-4; d_gene: TRBD1; CDR3nt: TGTGCCAGCAGTTTACTTCGGCCGGGCTTTGACAGGGTAGGTAGTCAGCCCCAGCATTTT; CDR3aa: CASSLLRPGFDRVGSQPQHF
j_gene: TRBJ2-2; abundance: once; v_gene: TRBV19; d_gene: TRBD2; CDR3nt: TGTGCCAGTAGCCCGCCCACTAGCGGGGGAAACACCGGGGAGCTGTTTTTT; CDR3aa: CASSPPTSGGNTGELFF
j_gene: TRBJ2-1; abundance: NA; v_gene: TRBV20-1; d_gene: NA; CDR3nt: TGCAGTGGGATGGACCGCGTTTACAATGAGCAGTTCTTC; CDR3aa: CSGMDRVYNEQFF
j_gene: TRBJ2-7; abundance: few; v_gene: TRBV6-1; d_gene: TRBD1; CDR3nt: TGTGCCAGCATCCCTCGGACAGGGTTCTACGAGCAGTACTTC; CDR3aa: CASIPRTGFYEQYF
j_gene: TRBJ1-4; abundance: NA; v_gene: TRBV28; d_gene: TRBD1; CDR3nt: TGTGCCAGCAGAAAAAGGGGGCTGGGTGAAAAACTGTTTTTT; CDR3aa: CASRKRGLGEKLFF
j_gene: TRBJ2-3; abundance: NA; v_gene: TRBV7-2; d_gene: NA; CDR3nt: TGTGCCAGCAGCTTGGTCAGAACATTCAGCGCAGATACGCAGTATTTT; CDR3aa: CASSLVRTFSADTQYF
j_gene: TRBJ2-1; abundance: NA; v_gene: TRBV20-1; d_gene: TRBD2; CDR3nt: TGCAGTGCTAATTCGGCGGGAGTGCAGTACAATGAGCAGTTCTTC; CDR3aa: CSANSAGVQYNEQFF